This T cell receptor (beta chain) comes out of a study of siplizumab effects on memory and regulatory T cells. From germline, CDR1 is SGHRS and CDR2 YFSETQ. The CDR3 sequence is 13 residues long. Trimming removed 4 bases from V and 1 base from J, with 8 bases in between. Profiled with immunoSEQ multiplex PCR; TCRdb holds only in-frame clones, not every one. The data contain 90,000 to 120,000 clones, about 90% of them singletons. The TCR sequence derives from a human donor in good health. This chain uses TRBV5-1 with TRBJ1-1; weak D call: TRBD1 (5 bases). Sequencing input: Tregs sorted from blood. The chain's CDR3 is CASSATANTEAFF. Here the CDR3 DNA reads TGCGCCAGCAGCGCGACAGCGAACACTGAAGCTTTCTTT. Supplemented by reference TRBV5-1 and TRBJ1-1, the full variable domain reads KAGVTQTPRYLIKTRGQQVTLSCSPISGHRSVSWYQQTPGQGLQFLFEYFSETQRNKGNFPGRFSGRQFSNSRSEMNVSTLELGDSALYLCASSATANTEAFFGQGTRLTVV.